Here is one T cell receptor beta chain with its context. Its antigen is unidentified. This sample was included in a study of OX40 agonist ivuxolimab in advanced cancers. Study-wide results and caveats: At 0.1 to 3.0 mg/kg, clonal expansion of CD4+ and CD8+ blood T cells had occurred by week 6.

Data came from immunoSEQ multiplex PCR; TCRdb stores just in-frame clones and leaves some out. The sample lists some 97,000 clones, around 90% occurring once. This receptor was obtained from an adult with an advanced solid tumor such as melanoma, head and neck, liver or kidney cancer. The sequencing here drew on CD4+ or CD8+ T cells sorted from blood, taken in a trial of the OX40 agonist ivuxolimab.

The CDR3 region is CASSPGLERGSQYF. The CDR3 region has the DNA TGCGCCAGCAGCCCCGGACTGGAGCGGGGGTCCCAGTACTTC. The V and J genes are TRBV5-1 and TRBJ2-5; 8 nucleotides match TRBD2. Germline loops: CDR1 SGHRS, CDR2 YFSETQ. There are 14 residues in the CDR3. V lost 4 bases to trimming and J lost 9 bases; unmatched junction nucleotides: 11.